These T cell receptor beta chains were read from a single sample in a study of siplizumab effects on memory and regulatory T cells. Clones were read by immunoSEQ multiplex PCR, and TCRdb kept only the in-frame ones, dropping some. The top ten clones hold 3.8% of a sample with about 63,000 clones, 83% of them seen once. Sequences were obtained from memory CD4+ T cells sorted from blood. Receptors originate from a human donor in good health. The CDR3 runs from the conserved cysteine through the conserved F or W. The D gene is left open where the match is weak. The size of a clone is reported for some rows only, either as once, few or many, or as a class for expanded clones.

J: TRBJ2-2
D: -
V: TRBV7-9
size: -
CDR3: CASSLWGRGTGELFF
DNA: TGTGCCAGCAGCTTATGGGGGCGGGGCACCGGGGAGCTGTTTTTT

J: TRBJ2-1
D: TRBD2
V: TRBV30
size: few
CDR3: CAWTSGTFSYNEQFF
DNA: TGTGCCTGGACTAGCGGGACCTTCTCCTACAATGAGCAGTTCTTC

J: TRBJ2-1
D: -
V: TRBV5-1
size: few
CDR3: CASSLDLPYNEQFF
DNA: TGCGCCAGCAGCTTGGACTTACCGTACAATGAGCAGTTCTTC

J: TRBJ1-2
D: TRBD1
V: TRBV27
size: -
CDR3: CASSYEGARGYTF
DNA: TGTGCCAGCTCCTACGAGGGGGCGCGGGGCTACACCTTC

J: TRBJ1-6
D: -
V: TRBV2
size: once
CDR3: CASSSYLFGNSPLHF
DNA: TGTGCCAGCAGTTCCTACCTGTTTGGGAATTCACCCCTCCACTTT

J: TRBJ2-2
D: -
V: TRBV11-2
size: -
CDR3: CASSLDPGFTGELFF
DNA: TGTGCCAGCAGCTTAGACCCGGGTTTCACCGGGGAGCTGTTTTTT

J: TRBJ2-1
D: TRBD2
V: TRBV11-2
size: -
CDR3: CASSPTSGGHNEQFF
DNA: TGTGCCAGCAGTCCGACTAGCGGGGGGCACAATGAGCAGTTCTTC

J: TRBJ2-3
D: -
V: TRBV5-5
size: once
CDR3: CASSLGLFTDTQYF
DNA: TGTGCCAGCAGCTTGGGTCTTTTTACAGATACGCAGTATTTT

J: TRBJ1-1
D: -
V: TRBV7-9
size: -
CDR3: CASSLTQGWGLNTEAFF
DNA: TGTGCCAGCAGCTTAACCCAGGGTTGGGGGTTGAACACTGAAGCTTTCTTT

J: TRBJ1-2
D: -
V: TRBV6-5
size: -
CDR3: CASSEPGNNYGYTF
DNA: TGTGCCAGCAGTGAACCGGGAAACAACTATGGCTACACCTTC

J: TRBJ2-1
D: -
V: TRBV11-2
size: -
CDR3: CASSLNTQRDEQFF
DNA: TGTGCCAGCAGCTTAAATACCCAGCGGGATGAGCAGTTCTTC

J: TRBJ1-5
D: -
V: TRBV18
size: -
CDR3: CASSPPGSYSNQPQHF
DNA: TGTGCCAGCTCACCACCGGGCAGCTATAGCAATCAGCCCCAGCATTTT

J: TRBJ2-7
D: -
V: TRBV10-3
size: -
CDR3: CAISERREQYF
DNA: TGTGCCATCAGTGAGAGGCGCGAGCAGTACTTC

J: TRBJ1-1
D: TRBD1
V: TRBV6-1
size: once
CDR3: CASRAGQGQGMNTEAFF
DNA: TGTGCCAGCCGTGCCGGACAGGGTCAAGGGATGAACACTGAAGCTTTCTTT

J: TRBJ1-3
D: -
V: TRBV6-1
size: once
CDR3: CASIEGGSGNTIYF
DNA: TGTGCCAGCATCGAAGGGGGTTCCGGAAACACCATATATTTT

J: TRBJ1-5
D: -
V: TRBV9
size: once
CDR3: CASSVGTVNQPQHF
DNA: TGTGCCAGCAGCGTCGGGACCGTGAATCAGCCCCAGCATTTT

J: TRBJ2-3
D: TRBD1
V: TRBV6-6
size: -
CDR3: CASSSSGQGSDTQYF
DNA: TGTGCCAGCAGCTCCTCGGGACAGGGCTCAGATACGCAGTATTTT

J: TRBJ2-5
D: TRBD2
V: TRBV5-6
size: -
CDR3: CASSPAGLSLGETQYF
DNA: TGTGCCAGCAGCCCAGCGGGATTATCCTTGGGGGAGACCCAGTACTTC

J: TRBJ2-3
D: -
V: TRBV11-3
size: few
CDR3: CASSLMGSTDTQYF
DNA: TGTGCCAGCAGCTTAATGGGTAGCACAGATACGCAGTATTTT

J: TRBJ2-6
D: -
V: TRBV19
size: -
CDR3: CASSSTGRFSGANVLTF
DNA: TGTGCCAGTAGTAGCACCGGACGGTTCTCTGGGGCCAACGTCCTGACTTTC

J: TRBJ2-3
D: TRBD2
V: TRBV5-1
size: -
CDR3: CASSLFAGGPTDTQYF
DNA: TGCGCCAGCAGCTTATTCGCGGGGGGCCCCACAGATACGCAGTATTTT

J: TRBJ1-5
D: -
V: TRBV28
size: -
CDR3: CASSLDRSNQPQHF
DNA: TGTGCCAGCAGCCTCGATCGTAGCAATCAGCCCCAGCATTTT

J: TRBJ1-1
D: TRBD1
V: TRBV20-1
size: -
CDR3: CSALAPGGQIF
DNA: TGCAGTGCTCTGGCTCCAGGGGGGCAGATCTTT

J: TRBJ2-2
D: -
V: TRBV7-9
size: -
CDR3: CASSSGGGGNTGELFF
DNA: TGTGCCAGCAGCTCCGGGGGCGGAGGGAACACCGGGGAGCTGTTTTTT

J: TRBJ1-2
D: TRBD1
V: TRBV30
size: few
CDR3: CAWFKIRGSGYGYTF
DNA: TGTGCCTGGTTTAAGATCAGGGGGTCGGGCTATGGCTACACCTTC

J: TRBJ2-7
D: -
V: TRBV14
size: -
CDR3: CASSQAGPAYEQYF
DNA: TGTGCCAGCAGCCAAGCTGGGCCTGCCTACGAGCAGTACTTC

J: TRBJ2-6
D: -
V: TRBV11-2
size: once
CDR3: CASLSSGANVLTF
DNA: TGTGCCAGCTTATCGTCTGGGGCCAACGTCCTGACTTTC

J: TRBJ1-1
D: TRBD1
V: TRBV15
size: -
CDR3: CATSRDPGGGEVAFF
DNA: TGTGCCACCAGCAGAGATCCAGGGGGAGGGGAAGTGGCTTTCTTT

J: TRBJ2-7
D: -
V: TRBV29-1
size: -
CDR3: CSVRQVPGEQYF
DNA: TGCAGCGTCCGACAGGTTCCTGGCGAGCAGTACTTC

J: TRBJ2-7
D: -
V: TRBV2
size: -
CDR3: CASSEDRFSYEQYF
DNA: TGTGCCAGCAGTGAAGACCGATTCTCCTACGAGCAGTACTTC

J: TRBJ2-1
D: TRBD2
V: TRBV5-1
size: -
CDR3: CASRTSAEGEQFF
DNA: TGCGCCAGCCGTACTAGCGCGGAGGGTGAGCAGTTCTTC

J: TRBJ1-1
D: -
V: TRBV15
size: few
CDR3: CATSPNGETEAFF
DNA: TGTGCCACCAGCCCTAACGGGGAGACTGAAGCTTTCTTT

J: TRBJ1-5
D: -
V: TRBV5-6
size: -
CDR3: CASSLGNNQPQHF
DNA: TGTGCCAGCAGCTTGGGTAACAATCAGCCCCAGCATTTT

J: TRBJ2-4
D: -
V: TRBV27
size: -
CDR3: CASSTRSDIQYF
DNA: TGTGCCAGCAGTACCCGATCGGACATTCAGTACTTC

J: TRBJ2-3
D: TRBD2
V: TRBV27
size: -
CDR3: CASRRSGGVDTQYF
DNA: TGTGCCAGCAGGCGGAGCGGGGGGGTAGATACGCAGTATTTT

J: TRBJ2-3
D: -
V: TRBV11-2
size: -
CDR3: CASSYQGTPDTQYF
DNA: TGTGCCAGCAGCTACCAGGGGACACCCGATACGCAGTATTTT

J: TRBJ2-3
D: -
V: TRBV11-2
size: -
CDR3: CASSTQFSTDTQYF
DNA: TGTGCCAGCAGCACCCAATTCAGCACAGATACGCAGTATTTT

J: TRBJ2-7
D: TRBD1
V: TRBV28
size: -
CDR3: CASRYSGTAIYEQYF
DNA: TGTGCCAGCAGGTATTCCGGGACAGCAATCTACGAGCAGTACTTC

J: TRBJ1-2
D: -
V: TRBV18
size: few
CDR3: CASSPAGNTRDTFPRYTF
DNA: TGTGCCAGCTCACCCGCGGGAAATACCCGGGACACCTTCCCCCGCTACACCTTC

J: TRBJ2-1
D: -
V: TRBV5-1
size: -
CDR3: CASSSARNVYNEQFF
DNA: TGCGCCAGCAGCTCGGCACGAAACGTCTACAATGAGCAGTTCTTC

J: TRBJ1-2
D: -
V: TRBV11-2
size: -
CDR3: CASTRRGEYGYTF
DNA: TGTGCCAGCACCCGCCGGGGTGAATATGGCTACACCTTC

J: TRBJ2-5
D: -
V: TRBV9
size: once
CDR3: CASSAKETQYF
DNA: TGTGCCAGCAGCGCCAAAGAGACCCAGTACTTC

J: TRBJ1-4
D: TRBD1
V: TRBV5-1
size: -
CDR3: CASSLPEGQEEKLFF
DNA: TGCGCCAGCAGCCTACCCGAGGGACAGGAAGAAAAACTGTTTTTT

J: TRBJ2-7
D: -
V: TRBV6-1
size: -
CDR3: CASSEAGAGYEQYF
DNA: TGTGCCAGCAGTGAAGCAGGGGCGGGGTACGAGCAGTACTTC

J: TRBJ2-7
D: -
V: TRBV27
size: few
CDR3: CASSWTSRGEQYF
DNA: TGTGCCAGCAGTTGGACTAGTAGGGGGGAGCAGTACTTC

J: TRBJ2-7
D: -
V: TRBV6-1
size: once
CDR3: CASSSSYYEQYF
DNA: TGTGCCAGCAGTTCTTCCTACTACGAGCAGTACTTC

J: TRBJ2-3
D: -
V: TRBV18
size: -
CDR3: CASSPAQGTDTQYF
DNA: TGTGCCAGCTCACCGGCACAGGGCACAGATACGCAGTATTTT

J: TRBJ2-7
D: TRBD2
V: TRBV10-1
size: -
CDR3: CASSDGTSGRAEEQYF
DNA: TGCGCCAGCAGTGACGGGACTAGCGGGAGGGCCGAAGAGCAGTACTTC

J: TRBJ1-2
D: -
V: TRBV2
size: -
CDR3: CASGGTANYGYTF
DNA: TGTGCCAGCGGGGGCACAGCTAACTATGGCTACACCTTC

J: TRBJ2-7
D: TRBD2
V: TRBV27
size: -
CDR3: CASSPITGGPEEQYF
DNA: TGTGCCAGCAGTCCAATTACGGGAGGGCCGGAGGAGCAGTACTTC

J: TRBJ2-1
D: TRBD2
V: TRBV4-1
size: few
CDR3: CASSQDYRGVHEQFF
DNA: TGCGCCAGCAGCCAAGACTACCGGGGGGTGCATGAGCAGTTCTTC

J: TRBJ1-2
D: -
V: TRBV7-8
size: -
CDR3: CASSLDPGANYGYTF
DNA: TGTGCCAGCAGCTTAGATCCGGGGGCAAACTATGGCTACACCTTC

J: TRBJ2-6
D: -
V: TRBV5-6
size: -
CDR3: CASSPIGAGNSGANVLTF
DNA: TGTGCCAGCAGCCCTATTGGTGCAGGGAATTCTGGGGCCAACGTCCTGACTTTC